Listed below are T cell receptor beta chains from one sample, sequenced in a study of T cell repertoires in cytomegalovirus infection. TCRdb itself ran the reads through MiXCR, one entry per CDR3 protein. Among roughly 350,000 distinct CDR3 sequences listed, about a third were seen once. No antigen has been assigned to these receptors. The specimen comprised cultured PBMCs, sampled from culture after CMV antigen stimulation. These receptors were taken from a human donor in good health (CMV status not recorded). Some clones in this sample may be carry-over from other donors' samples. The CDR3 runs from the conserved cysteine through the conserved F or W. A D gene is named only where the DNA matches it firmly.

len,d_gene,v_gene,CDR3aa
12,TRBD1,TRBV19,CASSTGDSLQYF
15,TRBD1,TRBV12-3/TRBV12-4,CASSLRQGYTDTQYF
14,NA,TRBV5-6,CASSQGTASVKLFF
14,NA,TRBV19,CASSVRGAFNEQFF
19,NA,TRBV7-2,CASSSYAHRDPRREETQYF
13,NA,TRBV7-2,CASSRSSAYGYTF
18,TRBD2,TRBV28,CASSLLGLAGPVYNEQFF
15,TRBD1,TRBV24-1,CATRAGTGVNQPQHF
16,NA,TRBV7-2,CASSLARSRFPDTQYF
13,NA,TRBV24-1,CATSISGANVLTF
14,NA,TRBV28,CASTRGGTVYEQYF
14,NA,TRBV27,CASSLSRLSYEQYF
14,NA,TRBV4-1,CASSQETGRNEQFF
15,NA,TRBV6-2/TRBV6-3,CASRKSAQGLQPQHF
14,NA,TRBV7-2,CASSSQGHRRGYTF
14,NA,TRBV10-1,CASSSHITGDEQFF
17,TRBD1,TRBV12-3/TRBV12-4,CASSLVGGGVGNQPQHF
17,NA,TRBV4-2,CASSQEDFMSSYNEQFF
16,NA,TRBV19,CASRPGPIPGANVLTF
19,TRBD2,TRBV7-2,CASTGGTSGRIGGTDTQYF
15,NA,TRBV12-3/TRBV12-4,CASSLFNSMNTEAFF
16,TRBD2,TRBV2,CASWASGRAEHNEQFF
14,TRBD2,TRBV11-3,CASSSWGGKETQYF
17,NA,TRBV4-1,CASSRYQSGRTNEKLFF
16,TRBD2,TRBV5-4,CASSLGGLEPTDTQYF
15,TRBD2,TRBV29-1,CSVGPAGVLADTQYF
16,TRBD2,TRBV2,CASLLSSGRGIDEQFF
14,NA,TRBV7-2,CASSSYDWGNEQFF
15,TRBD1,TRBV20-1,CSAMGPRGRDTEAFF
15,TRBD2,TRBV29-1,CSVDSSGRGSGEQFF
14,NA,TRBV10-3,CAISESDRRQPQHF
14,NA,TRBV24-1,CATSDLQGNQPQHF
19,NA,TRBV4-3,CASSQDGSHTGVWRDEQFF
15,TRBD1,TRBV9,CASSVEDRAVNEQYF
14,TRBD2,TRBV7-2,CASRGGVGTDTQYF
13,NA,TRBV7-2,CASSLQSGVEQFF
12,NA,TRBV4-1,CASSPSGDRAFF
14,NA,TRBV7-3,CASSPTDGTDTQYF
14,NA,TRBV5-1,CASSLTGTHTEAFF
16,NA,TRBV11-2,CASSLEGFAVQETQYF
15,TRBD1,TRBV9,CASSPSTGGSEKLFF
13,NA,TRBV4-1,CASSHPNVLTQYF
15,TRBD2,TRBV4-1,CASSTLAVVTDTQYF
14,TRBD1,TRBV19,CASRQGYSNQPQHF
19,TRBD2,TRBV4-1,CASSQDLPQLAGGTGELFF
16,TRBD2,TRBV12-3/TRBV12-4,CASSSPPGGAYNEQFF
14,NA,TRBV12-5,CATRYREPYYEQYF
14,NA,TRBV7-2,CASSFGAGTDTQYF
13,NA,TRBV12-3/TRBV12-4,CASSTRVRNTIYF
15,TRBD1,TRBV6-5,CASSPSRDRGETQYF
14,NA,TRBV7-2,CASSLDPGAYGYTF
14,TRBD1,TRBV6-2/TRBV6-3,CASSQTGGDTEAFF
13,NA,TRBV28,CASSTGPNTEAFF
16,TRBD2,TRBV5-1,CASSLELAGGPNTQYF
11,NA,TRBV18,CASHRSTEAFF
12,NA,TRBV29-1,CSVGDINQPQHF
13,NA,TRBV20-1,CSARGTSNQPQHF
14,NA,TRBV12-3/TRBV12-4,CASSPRGRSTEAFF
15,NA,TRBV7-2,CASSLGREGNTEAFF
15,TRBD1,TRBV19,CASSISETGSYGYTF